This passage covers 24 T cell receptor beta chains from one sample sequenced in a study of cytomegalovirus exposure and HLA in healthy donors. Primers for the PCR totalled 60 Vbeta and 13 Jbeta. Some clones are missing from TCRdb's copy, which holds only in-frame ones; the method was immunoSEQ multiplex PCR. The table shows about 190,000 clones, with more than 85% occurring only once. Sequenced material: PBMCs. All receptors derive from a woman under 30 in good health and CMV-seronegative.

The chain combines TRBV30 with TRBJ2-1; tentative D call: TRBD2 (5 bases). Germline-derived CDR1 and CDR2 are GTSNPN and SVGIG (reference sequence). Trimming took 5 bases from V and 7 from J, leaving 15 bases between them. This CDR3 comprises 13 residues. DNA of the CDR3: TGTGCCTGGGGCTTACTAGAATTAAATGAGCAGTTCTTC. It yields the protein CAWGLLELNEQFF.

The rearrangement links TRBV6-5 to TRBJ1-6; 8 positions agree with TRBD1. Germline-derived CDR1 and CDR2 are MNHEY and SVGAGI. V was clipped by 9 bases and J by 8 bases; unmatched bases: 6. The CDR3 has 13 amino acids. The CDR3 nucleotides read TGTGCCAGTGTCGGGACAGGATATTCACCCCTCCACTTT. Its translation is CASVGTGYSPLHF.

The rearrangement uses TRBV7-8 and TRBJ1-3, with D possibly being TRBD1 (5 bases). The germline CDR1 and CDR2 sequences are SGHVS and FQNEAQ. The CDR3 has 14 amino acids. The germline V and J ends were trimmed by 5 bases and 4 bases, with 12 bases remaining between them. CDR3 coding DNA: TGTGCCAGCAGCCGGATGGGGGGAGGAAACACCATATATTTT. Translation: CASSRMGGGNTIYF.

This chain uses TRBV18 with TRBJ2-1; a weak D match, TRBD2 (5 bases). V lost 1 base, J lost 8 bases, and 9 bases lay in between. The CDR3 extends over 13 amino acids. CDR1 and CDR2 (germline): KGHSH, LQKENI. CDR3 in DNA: TGTGCCAGCTCACCACGGGCGCGGGATGAGCAGTTCTTC. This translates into CASSPRARDEQFF.

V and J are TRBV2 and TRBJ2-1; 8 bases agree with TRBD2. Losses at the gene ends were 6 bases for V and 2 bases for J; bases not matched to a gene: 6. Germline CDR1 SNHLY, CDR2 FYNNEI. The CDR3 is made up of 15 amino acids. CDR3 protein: CASSGGVPTYNEQFF. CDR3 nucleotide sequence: TGTGCCAGCAGCGGGGGGGTTCCTACCTACAATGAGCAGTTCTTC.

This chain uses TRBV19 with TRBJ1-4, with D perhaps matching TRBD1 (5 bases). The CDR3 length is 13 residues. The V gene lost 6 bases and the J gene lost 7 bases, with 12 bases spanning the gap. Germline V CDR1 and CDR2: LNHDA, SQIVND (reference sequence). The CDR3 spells CASRGRGGEKLFF. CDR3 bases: TGTGCCAGTAGGGGGAGGGGTGGTGAAAAACTGTTTTTT.

The CDR3 bases are TGTGCCAGCAGGGAGGTGGGACAGCCCTACGAGCAGTACTTC. It is translated as CASREVGQPYEQYF. V is TRBV28 and J is TRBJ2-7; the match to TRBD1 covers 7 bases. The CDR3 totals 14 residues. V lost 6 bases and J lost 2; bases outside the gene matches: 7. Germline CDR1 reads MDHEN; CDR2 reads SYDVKM.

Here the CDR3 reads CASSIGGRANTEAFF. The CDR3 DNA reads TGTGCCAGTAGTATCGGGGGGAGGGCAAACACTGAAGCTTTCTTT. J is TRBJ1-1 and V is TRBV19; D perhaps matches TRBD1 (5 bases). Germline assignment: CDR1 LNHDA and CDR2 SQIVND (reference sequence). V was clipped by 3 bases and J by 2 bases, with 13 bases between them. The CDR3 length is 15 residues.

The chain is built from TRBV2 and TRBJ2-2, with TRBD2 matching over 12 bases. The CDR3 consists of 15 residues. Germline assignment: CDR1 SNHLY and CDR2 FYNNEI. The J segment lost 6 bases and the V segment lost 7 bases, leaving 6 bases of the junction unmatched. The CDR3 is CASKATSGSPGELFF. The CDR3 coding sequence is TGTGCCAGCAAGGCGACTAGCGGGAGTCCCGGGGAGCTGTTTTTT.

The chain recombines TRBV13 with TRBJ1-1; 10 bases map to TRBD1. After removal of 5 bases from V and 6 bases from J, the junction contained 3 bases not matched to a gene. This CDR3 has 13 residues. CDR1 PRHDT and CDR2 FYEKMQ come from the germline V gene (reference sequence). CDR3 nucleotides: TGTGCCAGCAGCGGACAGGGGGGAGCTGAAGCTTTCTTT. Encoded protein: CASSGQGGAEAFF.

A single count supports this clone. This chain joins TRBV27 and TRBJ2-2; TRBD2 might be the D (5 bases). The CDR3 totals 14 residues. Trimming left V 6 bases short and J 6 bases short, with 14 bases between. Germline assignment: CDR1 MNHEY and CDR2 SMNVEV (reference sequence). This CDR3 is CASRTQRRAGELFF. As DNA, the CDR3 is TGTGCCAGCAGGACACAACGGCGGGCCGGGGAGCTGTTTTTT.

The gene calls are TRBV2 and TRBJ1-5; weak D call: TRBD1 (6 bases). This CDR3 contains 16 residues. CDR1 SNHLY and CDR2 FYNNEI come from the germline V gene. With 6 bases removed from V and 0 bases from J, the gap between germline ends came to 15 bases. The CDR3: CASSLQGFYSNQPQHF. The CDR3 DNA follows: TGTGCCAGCAGCCTACAGGGTTTCTATAGCAATCAGCCCCAGCATTTT.

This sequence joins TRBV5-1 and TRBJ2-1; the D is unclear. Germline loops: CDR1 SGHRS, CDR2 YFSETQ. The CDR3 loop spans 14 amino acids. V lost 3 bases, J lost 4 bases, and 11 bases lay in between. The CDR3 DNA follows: TGCGCCAGCAGCTCGCCCAGTGATTACAATGAGCAGTTCTTC. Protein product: CASSSPSDYNEQFF.

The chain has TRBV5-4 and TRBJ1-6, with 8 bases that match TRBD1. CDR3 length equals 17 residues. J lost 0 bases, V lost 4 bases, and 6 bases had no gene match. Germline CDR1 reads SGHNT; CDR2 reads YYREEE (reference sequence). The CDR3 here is CASSDRDRSSYNSPLHF. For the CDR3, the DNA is TGTGCCAGCAGCGACCGGGACAGGAGCTCCTATAATTCACCCCTCCACTTT.

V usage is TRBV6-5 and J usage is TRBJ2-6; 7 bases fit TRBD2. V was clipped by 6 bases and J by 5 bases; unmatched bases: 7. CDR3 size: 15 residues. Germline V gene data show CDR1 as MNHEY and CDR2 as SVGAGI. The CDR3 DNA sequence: TGTGCCAGCAGCCTGGGGGGGTCCCGGGCCAACGTCCTGACTTTC. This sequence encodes CASSLGGSRANVLTF.

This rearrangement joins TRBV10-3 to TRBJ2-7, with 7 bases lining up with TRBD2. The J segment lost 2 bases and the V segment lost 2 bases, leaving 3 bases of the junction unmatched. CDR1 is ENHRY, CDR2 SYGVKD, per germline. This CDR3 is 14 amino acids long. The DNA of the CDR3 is TGTGCCATCAGTGAGGCTAGCGGACCCTACGAGCAGTACTTC. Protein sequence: CAISEASGPYEQYF.

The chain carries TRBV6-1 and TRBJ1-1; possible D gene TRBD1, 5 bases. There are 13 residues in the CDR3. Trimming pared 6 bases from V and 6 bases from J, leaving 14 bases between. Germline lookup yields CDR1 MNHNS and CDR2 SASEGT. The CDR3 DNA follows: TGTGCCAGCAGAGCCGGAAGGGGCTCTGAAGCTTTCTTT. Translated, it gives CASRAGRGSEAFF.

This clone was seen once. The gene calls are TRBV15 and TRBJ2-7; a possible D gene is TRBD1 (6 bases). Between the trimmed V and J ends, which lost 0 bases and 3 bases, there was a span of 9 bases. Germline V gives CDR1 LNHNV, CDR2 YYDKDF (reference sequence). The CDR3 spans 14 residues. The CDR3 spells CATSRDQGNYEQYF. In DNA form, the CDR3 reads TGTGCCACCAGCAGAGATCAGGGGAACTACGAGCAGTACTTC.

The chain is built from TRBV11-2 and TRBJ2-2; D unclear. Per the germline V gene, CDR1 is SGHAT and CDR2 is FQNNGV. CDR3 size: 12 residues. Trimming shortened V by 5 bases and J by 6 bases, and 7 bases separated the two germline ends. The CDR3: CASSEVPGELFF. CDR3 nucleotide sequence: TGTGCCAGCAGCGAGGTCCCCGGGGAGCTGTTTTTT. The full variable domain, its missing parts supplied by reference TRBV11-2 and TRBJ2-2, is EAGVAQSPRYKIIEKRQSVAFWCNPISGHATLYWYQQILGQGPKLLIQFQNNGVVDDSQLPKDRFSAERLKGVDSTLKIQPAKLEDSAVYLCASSEVPGELFFGEGSRLTVL.

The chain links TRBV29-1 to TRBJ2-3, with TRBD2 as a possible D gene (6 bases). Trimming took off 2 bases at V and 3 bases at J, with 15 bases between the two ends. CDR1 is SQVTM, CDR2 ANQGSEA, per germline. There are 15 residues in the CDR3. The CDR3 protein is CSVERVGGRTDTQYF. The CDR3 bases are TGCAGCGTTGAACGAGTGGGAGGTAGGACAGATACGCAGTATTTT.

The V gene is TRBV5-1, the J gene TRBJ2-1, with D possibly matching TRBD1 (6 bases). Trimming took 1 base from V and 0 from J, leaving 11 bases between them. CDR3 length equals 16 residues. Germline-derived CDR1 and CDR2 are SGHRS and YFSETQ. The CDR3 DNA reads TGCGCCAGCAGCTTGCAGACAGGCTCCTCCTACAATGAGCAGTTCTTC. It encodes CASSLQTGSSYNEQFF.

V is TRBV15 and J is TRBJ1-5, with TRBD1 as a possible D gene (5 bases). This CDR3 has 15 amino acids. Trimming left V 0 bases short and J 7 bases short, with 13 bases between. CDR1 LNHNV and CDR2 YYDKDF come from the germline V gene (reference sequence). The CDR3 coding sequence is TGTGCCACCAGCAGAGATCTTGGCAGGGAACAGCCCCAGCATTTT. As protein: CATSRDLGREQPQHF.

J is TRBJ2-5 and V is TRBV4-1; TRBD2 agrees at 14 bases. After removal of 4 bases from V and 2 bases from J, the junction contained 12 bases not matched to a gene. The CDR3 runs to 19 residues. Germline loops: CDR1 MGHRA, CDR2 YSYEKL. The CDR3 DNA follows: TGCGCCAGCAGCCGGCTCCAGGGGACTAGCGGGAGACAACAAGAGACCCAGTACTTC. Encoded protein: CASSRLQGTSGRQQETQYF.

CDR3 sequence reads: CASSPTGSGNQPQHF. DNA for the CDR3: TGCGCCAGCAGCCCCACAGGGAGTGGGAATCAGCCCCAGCATTTT. This chain connects TRBV5-1 to TRBJ1-5; D is perhaps TRBD1 (6 bases). Germline-derived CDR1 and CDR2 are SGHRS and YFSETQ. The CDR3 loop spans 15 amino acids. V lost 4 bases, J lost 4 bases, and 15 bases lay in between.